This T cell receptor (beta chain) appears in the sequencing data of a study of control samples from healthy donors and cancer patients. Clones were sequenced by immunoSEQ multiplex PCR, and TCRdb holds only the in-frame ones, with some missing. Found here are tens of thousands of clones, about 83% of them singletons; the top ten hold under 35%. The CDR3 consists of 15 residues. Losses at the gene ends were 6 bases for V and 3 bases for J; bases not matched to a gene: 7. CDR1 and CDR2 (germline): SNHLY, FYNNEI. The specimen sequenced was PBMCs. The sequence was obtained from a man aged 60-69 years with head and neck cancer. V is TRBV2 and J is TRBJ2-3, with TRBD2 identical over 9 bases. CDR3 residues: CASRLAGVETDTQYF. Written as DNA, the CDR3 is TGTGCCAGCAGGTTAGCGGGAGTGGAGACAGATACGCAGTATTTT.